A single sample gave rise to the 28 T cell receptor beta chains below, sequenced in a study of T cell responses to AZD1222 COVID-19 vaccine. Sequenced by immunoSEQ multiplex PCR; TCRdb stores in-frame clones only, minus some. Of tens of thousands of clones in the sample, around 90% were seen once. Source: peripheral blood, taken on day 0 of MenACWY control vaccination. These receptors came from an adult in good health.

This sequence joins TRBV27 and TRBJ1-1; tentatively, D is TRBD1 (5 bases). Trimming stripped 2 bases from V and 0 bases from J, with 13 bases between. The CDR3 length is 16 residues. Germline CDR1 MNHEY, CDR2 SMNVEV (reference sequence). As DNA, the CDR3 is TGTGCCAGCAGTTTAATGGCAGGGAGGATGAACACTGAAGCTTTCTTT. It translates to CASSLMAGRMNTEAFF.

CDR3 bases: TGTGCCAGCAACGATGGGGTCGATGAAAAACTGTTTTTT. Protein product: CASNDGVDEKLFF. The V and J genes are TRBV9 and TRBJ1-4; D is unresolved. The length of the CDR3 is 13 residues. Trimming removed 6 bases at V and 6 bases at J, with 12 bases between. Germline CDR1 is SGDLS and CDR2 is YYNGEE.

This rearrangement joins TRBV9 to TRBJ2-2; 8 positions match TRBD2. In germline, CDR1 is SGDLS, CDR2 YYNGEE. The CDR3 spans 15 residues. The ends lost 4 bases at V and 11 bases at J; junction bases unmatched: 13. The CDR3 region has the DNA TGTGCCAGCAGCCCTCATAGCGGGGCGGCGAGCGAGCTGTTTTTT. Amino acids: CASSPHSGAASELFF.

The rearrangement uses TRBV27 and TRBJ2-7; D ambiguous. V was shortened by 2 bases and J by 5 bases, with 10 bases between the two germline ends. The CDR3 consists of 13 residues. Per the germline V gene, CDR1 is MNHEY and CDR2 is SMNVEV (reference sequence). CDR3 amino acids: CASSLGGLNEQYF. Here the CDR3 DNA reads TGTGCCAGCAGTTTAGGTGGCCTTAACGAGCAGTACTTC.

The chain couples TRBV15 to TRBJ1-4; the D is unclear. Trimming took off 0 bases at V and 4 bases at J, with 12 bases between the two ends. The CDR3 consists of 16 residues. Germline V gene sequence: CDR1 LNHNV, CDR2 YYDKDF (reference sequence). CDR3 region: CATSRDAGLGNEKLFF. The DNA for the CDR3 is TGTGCCACCAGCAGAGATGCTGGGCTTGGTAATGAAAAACTGTTTTTT.

The CDR3 region has the DNA TGTGCCAGCAGCCCCGCCACAGGGAATCAGCCCCAGCATTTT. This codes for CASSPATGNQPQHF. J is TRBJ1-5 and V is TRBV7-2; D perhaps matches TRBD1 (6 bases). The V gene's germline CDR1 is SGHTA and CDR2 FQGNSA. Trimming removed 5 bases from V and 4 bases from J, with 12 bases in between. The CDR3 consists of 14 residues.

This rearrangement joins TRBV7-2 to TRBJ1-1; D gene ambiguous. Per germline, CDR1 SGHTA and CDR2 FQGNSA. V lost 4 bases and J lost 4, with 16 bases in between. This CDR3 has 15 residues. The CDR3 loop reads CASSSRTSLGTEAFF. The CDR3 nucleotides are TGTGCCAGCAGCTCCCGGACGAGCTTGGGCACTGAAGCTTTCTTT.

The chain employs TRBV5-1 and TRBJ2-3, with 8 bases aligning to TRBD2. This CDR3 spans 17 amino acids. The V segment lost 4 bases and the J segment 0 bases; nucleotides outside the gene matches: 10. Germline values: CDR1 SGHRS, CDR2 YFSETQ. CDR3 loop: CASSPLPGLGSTDTQYF. As DNA, the CDR3 is TGCGCCAGCAGCCCTTTGCCGGGACTAGGGAGCACAGATACGCAGTATTTT. Combining the CDR3 with reference TRBV5-1 and TRBJ2-3 gives the whole variable domain KAGVTQTPRYLIKTRGQQVTLSCSPISGHRSVSWYQQTPGQGLQFLFEYFSETQRNKGNFPGRFSGRQFSNSRSEMNVSTLELGDSALYLCASSPLPGLGSTDTQYFGPGTRLTVL.

The chain carries TRBV7-2 and TRBJ1-2; TRBD1 is a possible D gene (5 bases). V gave up 1 base and J gave up 4 bases, with 16 bases separating them. Germline assignment: CDR1 SGHTA and CDR2 FQGNSA. CDR3 size: 16 residues. CDR3 nucleotides: TGTGCCAGCAGCTTAGGGGGGTCCCCGAGGGGCTATGGCTACACCTTC. It specifies CASSLGGSPRGYGYTF.

This clone was counted only a few times. The chain uses TRBV19 and TRBJ2-7, with D possibly matching TRBD1 (6 bases). CDR1 and CDR2 from the germline V gene are LNHDA and SQIVND (reference sequence). The length of the CDR3 is 15 residues. Trimming left V 8 bases short and J 3 bases short, with 20 bases between. The CDR3 coding sequence is TGTGCCAGTCGCTCCACCGACACAGGGAACTACGAGCAGTACTTC. Residues: CASRSTDTGNYEQYF.

The chain recombines TRBV19 with TRBJ2-3; 10 bases map to TRBD2. The germline V gene has CDR1 LNHDA and CDR2 SQIVND (reference sequence). After removal of 5 bases from V and 3 bases from J, the junction contained 8 bases not matched to a gene. The CDR3 is 16 residues long. In DNA, the CDR3 is TGTGCCAGTAGTGGACAGCGGGGGGGCATGACAGATACGCAGTATTTT. It specifies CASSGQRGGMTDTQYF.

J is TRBJ2-1 and V is TRBV9, with TRBD1 matching 10 bases. Germline CDR1 is SGDLS and CDR2 is YYNGEE. Trimming cost V 4 bases and J 7 bases; bases outside gene matches: 8. This CDR3 contains 15 residues. The DNA for the CDR3 is TGTGCCAGCAGCCCGACAGGGGGCAGAGGGAATGAGCAGTTCTTC. Its protein is CASSPTGGRGNEQFF. Combining the CDR3 with reference TRBV9 and TRBJ2-1 gives the whole variable domain DSGVTQTPKHLITATGQRVTLRCSPRSGDLSVYWYQQSLDQGLQFLIQYYNGEERAKGNILERFSAQQFPDLHSELNLSSLELGDSALYFCASSPTGGRGNEQFFGPGTRLTVL.

This clone showed up just once. The chain's CDR3 is CASGHLMNTEAFF. As DNA, the CDR3 is TGTGCCAGTGGACACCTCATGAACACTGAAGCTTTCTTT. This sequence joins TRBV11-3 and TRBJ1-1; weak D call: TRBD1 (5 bases). Deletions cut 9 bases from V and 0 bases from J, with 11 bases between. Germline loops: CDR1 SGHNT, CDR2 YENEEA. The CDR3 has 13 residues. The entire variable domain, with the rest obtained from reference TRBV11-3 and TRBJ1-1, is as follows: EAGVVQSPRYKIIEKKQPVAFWCNPISGHNTLYWYLQNLGQGPELLIRYENEEAVDDSQLPKDRFSAERLKGVDSTLKIQPAELGDSAVYLCASGHLMNTEAFFGQGTRLTVV.

This chain uses TRBV19 with TRBJ1-2, with 10 bases lining up with TRBD1. The germline gives CDR1 LNHDA, CDR2 SQIVND (reference sequence). Trimming at V came to 4 bases and at J to 5 bases, leaving 7 bases not matched to a gene. The CDR3 runs 15 residues. The CDR3 protein is CASSTDRGRRYGYTF. The CDR3, as DNA: TGTGCCAGTAGTACCGACAGGGGGCGCCGGTATGGCTACACCTTC.

The CDR3 reads CASSSGQTSGGAKFF. CDR3 in DNA: TGTGCCAGCAGCTCCGGTCAGACTAGCGGGGGGGCCAAGTTCTTC. The rearrangement links TRBV6-6 to TRBJ2-1; 14 bases line up with TRBD2. The CDR3 has 15 residues. Germline V CDR1 and CDR2: MNHNY, SVGAGI (reference sequence). V was clipped by 6 bases and J by 14 bases; unmatched bases: 12.

V and J are TRBV7-9 and TRBJ2-6, with D possibly matching TRBD1 (5 bases). This CDR3 is 15 amino acids long. The germline V gene encodes CDR1 SEHNR and CDR2 FQNEAQ (reference sequence). V lost 5 bases and J lost 2, with 10 bases in between. This CDR3 reads CASSVAGTGANVLTF. As DNA, the CDR3 is TGTGCCAGCAGCGTCGCAGGGACTGGGGCCAACGTCCTGACTTTC.

This clone came up a few times. The chain combines TRBV10-3 with TRBJ2-3, with D possibly matching TRBD2 (6 bases). Germline loops: CDR1 ENHRY, CDR2 SYGVKD. This CDR3 comprises 13 residues. Trimming pared 11 bases from V and 5 bases from J, leaving 17 bases between. The CDR3 nucleotides are TGTGCCCTCGGGAGCCTCGTGGGAGATACGCAGTATTTT. Translation gives CALGSLVGDTQYF.

The chain links TRBV3-1 (or the pseudogene TRBV3-2) to TRBJ2-5; weak D call: TRBD1 (6 bases). V dropped 3 bases and J dropped 2 bases, with 16 bases sitting between them. CDR1 and CDR2 (germline): LGHDT, YNNKEL (reference sequence). CDR3 length: 16 amino acids. Here the CDR3 reads CASSHRILGQQETQYF. The CDR3 coding sequence is TGTGCCAGCAGCCATCGCATCCTTGGACAGCAAGAGACCCAGTACTTC.

The rearrangement links TRBV5-5 to TRBJ1-2, with 8 bases matching TRBD1. The CDR3 totals 13 residues. After removal of 4 bases from V and 2 bases from J, the junction contained 1 base not matched to a gene. Germline assignment: CDR1 SGHKS and CDR2 YYEKEE (reference sequence). The CDR3 is CASSPGGNYGYTF. Here the CDR3 DNA reads TGTGCCAGCAGCCCAGGGGGCAACTATGGCTACACCTTC. Variable domain in full (rest from reference TRBV5-5 and TRBJ1-2): DAGVTQSPTHLIKTRGQQVTLRCSPISGHKSVSWYQQVLGQGPQFIFQYYEKEERGRGNFPDRFSARQFPNYSSELNVNALLLGDSALYLCASSPGGNYGYTFGSGTRLTVV.

Here the CDR3 reads CATSSPGQDSTNYEQYF. In DNA form, the CDR3 reads TGTGCCACCAGCAGTCCTGGCCAGGACAGCACGAACTACGAGCAGTACTTC. The chain links TRBV15 to TRBJ2-7; a weak D match, TRBD1 (6 bases). The CDR3 loop spans 17 amino acids. CDR1 and CDR2 from the germline V gene are LNHNV and YYDKDF (reference sequence). Deletions cut 3 bases from V and 3 bases from J, with 21 bases between.

V gene TRBV5-4 combines with J gene TRBJ1-1, with a possible D match to TRBD1 (6 bases). Trimming took off 1 base at V and 5 bases at J, with 21 bases between the two ends. The germline CDR1 and CDR2 sequences are SGHNT and YYREEE (reference sequence). The CDR3 loop spans 17 amino acids. CDR3 sequence (DNA): TGTGCCAGCAGCTTGAACAGGGAAACGTACTGGGGAACTGAAGCTTTCTTT. Translating gives CASSLNRETYWGTEAFF.

The chain couples TRBV19 to TRBJ1-1; possible D gene TRBD1, 5 bases. The CDR3 is 15 residues long. Deletions cut 3 bases from V and 0 bases from J, with 11 bases between. CDR1 and CDR2 (germline): LNHDA, SQIVND (reference sequence). The CDR3 region is CASSIDSVLNTEAFF. CDR3 nucleotide sequence: TGTGCCAGTAGTATCGACAGCGTTCTGAACACTGAAGCTTTCTTT.

The gene calls are TRBV7-2 and TRBJ1-3; weak D call: TRBD1 (6 bases). The germline V gene has CDR1 SGHTA and CDR2 FQGNSA. V was clipped by 2 bases and J by 2 bases, with 7 bases between them. This CDR3 is 14 amino acids long. DNA for the CDR3: TGTGCCAGCAGCTTATCAGGGGCTGGAAACACCATATATTTT. This codes for CASSLSGAGNTIYF.

The chain joins TRBV5-1 to TRBJ2-1; 9 bases agree with TRBD1. CDR1 and CDR2 (germline): SGHRS, YFSETQ. The V gene end was trimmed by 3 bases and the J gene end by 6 bases; junction bases not matched to a gene: 7. This CDR3 comprises 15 residues. The CDR3 is CASSSAGTGFNEQFF. DNA of the CDR3: TGCGCCAGCAGCTCTGCCGGGACAGGGTTCAATGAGCAGTTCTTC. Complete variable domain (other parts from reference TRBV5-1 and TRBJ2-1): KAGVTQTPRYLIKTRGQQVTLSCSPISGHRSVSWYQQTPGQGLQFLFEYFSETQRNKGNFPGRFSGRQFSNSRSEMNVSTLELGDSALYLCASSSAGTGFNEQFFGPGTRLTVL.

The chain uses TRBV4-1 and TRBJ2-5, with a weak D call TRBD1 (6 bases). CDR3 length equals 15 residues. Germline V CDR1 and CDR2: MGHRA, YSYEKL. The V gene lost 2 bases and the J gene lost 3 bases, with 13 bases spanning the gap. In nucleotides, the CDR3 is TGCGCCAGCAGCCAAACCCGGGACACTAAAGAGACCCAGTACTTC. Translated, it gives CASSQTRDTKETQYF.

The V and J genes are TRBV7-9 and TRBJ1-1, with a weak D call TRBD1 (6 bases). Per the germline V gene, CDR1 is SEHNR and CDR2 is FQNEAQ (reference sequence). V shed 4 bases and J shed 3 bases, with 15 bases lying between them. The CDR3 runs to 15 residues. CDR3 residues: CASSSNRVSDTEAFF. DNA for the CDR3: TGTGCCAGCAGCTCGAACAGGGTGAGCGACACTGAAGCTTTCTTT. The full variable domain, rest sourced from reference TRBV7-9 and TRBJ1-1, is DTGVSQNPRHKITKRGQNVTFRCDPISEHNRLYWYRQTLGQGPEFLTYFQNEAQLEKSRLLSDRFSAERPKGSFSTLEIQRTEQGDSAMYLCASSSNRVSDTEAFFGQGTRLTVV.

The chain uses TRBV7-3 and TRBJ2-5; the D is unclear. V was trimmed by 2 bases and J by 3 bases, leaving 13 bases between them. CDR1 is SGHTA, CDR2 FQGTGA, per germline. The CDR3 extends over 15 amino acids. Written as DNA, the CDR3 is TGTGCCAGCAGCTTAGGGCCTGTGGTCAAAGAGACCCAGTACTTC. Encoded protein: CASSLGPVVKETQYF.

The chain uses TRBV9 and TRBJ2-5; 9 nucleotides match TRBD2. The germline gives CDR1 SGDLS, CDR2 YYNGEE. The junction had 7 bases not matched to a gene; V was cut back by 0 bases and J by 4 bases. The CDR3 is 16 residues long. CDR3 sequence: CASSVGGAGGGETQYF. CDR3 nucleotide sequence: TGTGCCAGCAGCGTAGGGGGAGCGGGGGGAGGAGAGACCCAGTACTTC.